Below are 30 T cell receptor beta chains sequenced from a single sample in a study of cytomegalovirus exposure and HLA in healthy donors (dated by TCRdb to about 2017). Library method: the immunoSEQ multiplex PCR assay. For the multiplex PCR, a mixture combining 60 forward primers for TCR Vbeta segments and 13 reverse primers for TCR Jbeta segments was used. What TCRdb holds here is the immuneACCESS table cut down to in-frame rearrangements. Part of the clones is not present; checked against another copy, under half of the missing clones reflect an unresolved V gene, and the others are unexplained. Present in this sample are some 180,000 clones, over 60% of which were seen just once. The ten most abundant clones make up 1.5% to 2% of the sample. Sequenced: PBMCs. All receptors come from a man younger than 35 in good health and CMV-seronegative.

The rearrangement links TRBV12-5 to TRBJ2-5; 8 bases map to TRBD1. After removal of 7 bases from V and 5 bases from J, the junction contained 6 bases not matched to a gene. Germline CDR1 and CDR2: LGHNT and FRNRAP. The CDR3 is made up of 13 amino acids. The CDR3 sequence is CASAQGVRETQYF. CDR3 nucleotide sequence: TGTGCTAGTGCACAGGGGGTGAGGGAGACCCAGTACTTC.

This sequence joins TRBV5-1 and TRBJ2-7, with 7 bases that match TRBD2. V was pared by 0 bases and J by 0 bases, with 6 bases of the junction left unmatched. The CDR3 is 16 amino acids. In germline, CDR1 is SGHRS, CDR2 YFSETQ. The chain's CDR3 is CASSLAGLADSYEQYF. The CDR3 DNA reads as TGCGCCAGCAGCTTGGCCGGCCTAGCGGACTCCTACGAGCAGTACTTC.

The J gene is TRBJ2-6, the V gene TRBV25-1; D unclear. The length of the CDR3 is 13 residues. V was shortened by 10 bases and J by 4 bases, with 11 bases between the two germline ends. Per germline, CDR1 MGHDK and CDR2 SYGVNS. CDR3 DNA: TGTGCCATTGACATACCCGGGGCCAACGTCCTGACTTTC. It encodes CAIDIPGANVLTF.

This clone was detected once. The chain uses TRBV19 and TRBJ2-7, with a possible D match to TRBD1 (5 bases). CDR1 and CDR2 (germline): LNHDA, SQIVND (reference sequence). The CDR3 is made up of 13 amino acids. Trimming stripped 3 bases from V and 3 bases from J, with 9 bases between. Here the CDR3 reads CASSIVDSYEQYF. CDR3 DNA sequence: TGTGCCAGTAGTATTGTTGACAGCTACGAGCAGTACTTC. The complete variable domain, with remaining parts taken from reference TRBV19 and TRBJ2-7, reads DGGITQSPKYLFRKEGQNVTLSCEQNLNHDAMYWYRQDPGQGLRLIYYSQIVNDFQKGDIAEGYSVSREKKESFPLTVTSAQKNPTAFYLCASSIVDSYEQYFGPGTRLTVT.

The rearrangement uses TRBV6-6 and TRBJ1-5; TRBD1 matches 8 bases. Germline CDR1 reads MNHNY; CDR2 reads SVGAGI (reference sequence). The CDR3 consists of 14 residues. After removal of 5 bases from V and 7 bases from J, the junction contained 7 bases not matched to a gene. CDR3 sequence: CASSPTGVRQPQHF. The CDR3 DNA sequence: TGTGCCAGCAGTCCGACAGGGGTCCGGCAGCCCCAGCATTTT.

V usage is TRBV6-5 and J usage is TRBJ2-5; D might be TRBD2 (6 bases). Between the trimmed V and J ends, which lost 2 bases and 4 bases, there was a span of 11 bases. The germline V gene has CDR1 MNHEY and CDR2 SVGAGI. This CDR3 comprises 14 residues. The CDR3 spells CASSYAGKSETQYF. CDR3 in DNA: TGTGCCAGCAGTTACGCGGGGAAGTCAGAGACCCAGTACTTC.

This sequence joins TRBV9 and TRBJ2-1; possible D gene TRBD1, 5 bases. The CDR3 runs to 11 residues. The ends were cut back, 2 bases at V and 9 bases at J, with 6 bases in the middle. Germline assignment: CDR1 SGDLS and CDR2 YYNGEE. For the CDR3, the DNA is TGTGCCAGCAGCGTCACAGGTGAGCAGTTCTTC. The encoded protein is CASSVTGEQFF. The complete variable domain, with remaining parts taken from reference TRBV9 and TRBJ2-1, reads DSGVTQTPKHLITATGQRVTLRCSPRSGDLSVYWYQQSLDQGLQFLIQYYNGEERAKGNILERFSAQQFPDLHSELNLSSLELGDSALYFCASSVTGEQFFGPGTRLTVL.

V gene TRBV28 combines with J gene TRBJ2-7; TRBD1 agrees at 9 bases. With 5 bases clipped from V and 5 bases from J, the junction kept 7 bases outside the gene matches. This CDR3 has 14 residues. Per the germline V gene, CDR1 is MDHEN and CDR2 is SYDVKM. Written as DNA, the CDR3 is TGTGCCAGCAGTCCCACAGGGGGCTTCAACGAGCAGTACTTC. Protein product: CASSPTGGFNEQYF.

This clone was seen more than once but under ten times. This chain connects TRBV5-4 to TRBJ2-1; no reliable D call. CDR1 SGHNT and CDR2 YYREEE come from the germline V gene (reference sequence). This CDR3 region has 14 residues. Trimming took off 6 bases at V and 0 bases at J, with 10 bases between the two ends. The CDR3: CASNDRSSYNEQFF. The DNA of the CDR3 is TGTGCCAGCAACGACCGGAGCTCCTACAATGAGCAGTTCTTC.

The rearrangement uses TRBV30 and TRBJ2-1; D possibly corresponds to TRBD2 (6 bases). The ends were cut back, 0 bases at V and 0 bases at J, with 12 bases in the middle. Germline assignment: CDR1 GTSNPN and CDR2 SVGIG (reference sequence). This CDR3 is 16 amino acids long. CDR3 in amino acids: CAWSVKGGTSYNEQFF. CDR3 bases: TGTGCCTGGAGTGTAAAGGGCGGGACCTCCTACAATGAGCAGTTCTTC. The whole variable domain, filled in from reference TRBV30 and TRBJ2-1, reads SQTIHQWPATLVQPVGSPLSLECTVEGTSNPNLYWYRQAAGRGLQLLFYSVGIGQISSEVPQNLSASRPQDRQFILSSKKLLLSDSGFYLCAWSVKGGTSYNEQFFGPGTRLTVL.

The V and J genes are TRBV5-6 and TRBJ1-4, with D possibly being TRBD1 (5 bases). V lost 0 bases and J 8 bases, leaving 11 bases between the germline ends. Looked up from germline, CDR1 is SGHDT and CDR2 is YYEEEE. The CDR3 is 14 amino acids. In DNA, the CDR3 is TGTGCCAGCAGCTTGGGTGGGGCTGGGGAAAAACTGTTTTTT. This sequence encodes CASSLGGAGEKLFF.

The chain has TRBV9 and TRBJ2-1, with 8 bases identical to TRBD2. The CDR3 sequence is 16 residues long. V dropped 0 bases and J dropped 7; count of bases not matched to a gene: 9. Looked up from germline, CDR1 is SGDLS and CDR2 is YYNGEE. This chain's CDR3 is CASSVESGGAGNEQFF. The CDR3 DNA is TGTGCCAGCAGCGTAGAGTCGGGGGGGGCTGGAAATGAGCAGTTCTTC.

The chain is built from TRBV21-1 and TRBJ1-5. TRBV21-1 is marked as a pseudogene. The CDR3 is 16 amino acids. Here the CDR3 reads CASSKARGREGQPQHF. CDR3 coding DNA: TGTGCCAGCAGCAAAGCCAGAGGGAGGGAAGGTCAGCCCCAGCATTTT.

The chain joins TRBV6-5 to TRBJ1-1; unclear D gene. The CDR3 extends over 13 amino acids. Germline V gene sequence: CDR1 MNHEY, CDR2 SVGAGI. V lost 7 bases and J lost 2, with 11 bases in between. CDR3 nucleotide sequence: TGTGCCAGCACGCGGAGTGTTAACACTGAAGCTTTCTTT. Encoded protein: CASTRSVNTEAFF.

The rearrangement links TRBV27 to TRBJ2-3; 8 positions agree with TRBD2. The CDR3 loop spans 14 amino acids. V shed 6 bases, J shed 3 bases, and the junction held 5 bases outside the gene matches. Germline V CDR1 and CDR2: MNHEY, SMNVEV (reference sequence). As DNA, the CDR3 is TGTGCCAGCAGAACAAGCGGGGGTACAGATACGCAGTATTTT. Protein: CASRTSGGTDTQYF.

The chain carries TRBV2 and TRBJ1-2; 7 nucleotides match TRBD1. CDR1 and CDR2 from the germline V gene are SNHLY and FYNNEI. V gave up 10 bases and J gave up 6 bases; unmatched junction bases: 11. CDR3 size: 13 residues. The chain's CDR3 is CATLRDSQNGYTF. CDR3 DNA sequence: TGTGCCACCCTTCGGGACAGCCAGAATGGCTACACCTTC. Complete variable domain (other parts from reference TRBV2 and TRBJ1-2): EPEVTQTPSHQVTQMGQEVILRCVPISNHLYFYWYRQILGQKVEFLVSFYNNEISEKSEIFDDQFSVERPDGSNFTLKIRSTKLEDSAMYFCATLRDSQNGYTFGSGTRLTVV.

The V call is TRBV5-1, the J call TRBJ1-1; 8 nucleotides line up with TRBD1. Germline trimming cut 0 bases from V and 6 bases from J; bases unmatched to any gene: 7. The CDR3 has 15 residues. Germline V gene lookup returns CDR1 SGHRS and CDR2 YFSETQ. CDR3 DNA sequence: TGCGCCAGCAGCTTGGTAGCAGGGGGCGCATCTGAAGCTTTCTTT. It yields the protein CASSLVAGGASEAFF. Looking up the rest from reference TRBV5-1 and TRBJ1-1 gives the full variable domain: KAGVTQTPRYLIKTRGQQVTLSCSPISGHRSVSWYQQTPGQGLQFLFEYFSETQRNKGNFPGRFSGRQFSNSRSEMNVSTLELGDSALYLCASSLVAGGASEAFFGQGTRLTVV.

This clone was seen just once. The chain couples TRBV5-6 to TRBJ2-7; 10 bases align to TRBD1. CDR1 SGHDT and CDR2 YYEEEE come from the germline V gene. The CDR3 contains 15 residues. V shed 0 bases, J shed 3 bases, and the junction held 3 bases outside the gene matches. Here the CDR3 reads CASSLGGTGDYEQYF. For the CDR3, the DNA is TGTGCCAGCAGCTTGGGCGGGACAGGGGACTACGAGCAGTACTTC.

This clone was observed many times. The rearrangement links TRBV6-4 to TRBJ2-3; TRBD2 agrees at 9 bases. Germline V gene sequence: CDR1 MRHNA, CDR2 SNTAGT. V lost 3 bases to trimming and J lost 4 bases; unmatched junction nucleotides: 5. The CDR3 loop spans 15 amino acids. CDR3 in amino acids: CASSDRSGGADTQYF. The CDR3 nucleotides read TGTGCCAGCAGTGATCGTAGCGGGGGCGCAGATACGCAGTATTTT.

The table lists this clone with a count of one. The chain employs TRBV2 and TRBJ2-7; D may be TRBD1 (6 bases). Trimming shortened V by 3 bases and J by 2 bases, and 11 bases separated the two germline ends. This CDR3 has 14 amino acids. CDR1 is SNHLY and CDR2 is FYNNEI in the germline V gene. Here the CDR3 reads CASSEGASPYEQYF. CDR3 nucleotide sequence: TGTGCCAGCAGTGAGGGGGCCAGCCCCTACGAGCAGTACTTC.

CDR3 in DNA: TGTGCCAGTTCGGGACTATTCCCCTACGAGCAGTACTTC. Encoded protein: CASSGLFPYEQYF. The rearrangement joins TRBV6-1 to TRBJ2-7, with 7 bases matching TRBD2. The CDR3 totals 13 residues. Unmatched junction bases numbered 7, after V lost 9 bases and J lost 2 bases. CDR1 is MNHNS and CDR2 is SASEGT in the germline V gene.

In this sample, this clone turned up a few times. The chain joins TRBV6-1 to TRBJ1-1; TRBD1 agrees at 7 bases. Germline CDR1 and CDR2: MNHNS and SASEGT. The CDR3 consists of 13 residues. Trimming cost V 6 bases and J 0 bases; bases outside gene matches: 1. The CDR3 coding sequence is TGTGCCAGCAGGGGACAGCTGAACACTGAAGCTTTCTTT. Translating gives CASRGQLNTEAFF.

This clone came up once. This chain uses TRBV19 with TRBJ2-3, with D unclear. The V end lost 5 bases, the J end lost 0 bases, and 6 bases lay between the germline ends. CDR3 length: 13 amino acids. The germline CDR1 and CDR2 sequences are LNHDA and SQIVND (reference sequence). In nucleotides, the CDR3 is TGTGCCAGTAGTGTCACTAGCACAGATACGCAGTATTTT. As protein: CASSVTSTDTQYF.

The gene calls are TRBV6-1 and TRBJ2-5; 8 nucleotides agree with TRBD2. The germline V gene has CDR1 MNHNS and CDR2 SASEGT. Germline trimming cut 6 bases from V and 5 bases from J; bases unmatched to any gene: 11. The CDR3 sequence is 15 residues long. CDR3 region: CASSPMAGGLETQYF. CDR3 nucleotide sequence: TGTGCCAGCAGCCCAATGGCGGGGGGCCTGGAGACCCAGTACTTC.

The gene calls are TRBV6-1 and TRBJ2-2, with a weak D call TRBD2 (6 bases). This CDR3 spans 14 amino acids. Between the trimmed V and J ends, which lost 6 bases and 6 bases, there was a span of 14 bases. Germline CDR1 reads MNHNS; CDR2 reads SASEGT. In DNA, the CDR3 is TGTGCCAGCAGCATGTGGGGGGATGCCGGGGAGCTGTTTTTT. It codes for CASSMWGDAGELFF.

CDR3 in DNA: TGTGCCAGCAGCATACAGGGAAGTGACGGCTACACCTTC. Encoded protein: CASSIQGSDGYTF. The V and J genes are TRBV7-8 and TRBJ1-2; maybe TRBD1 (6 bases). From germline, CDR1 is SGHVS and CDR2 FQNEAQ. The CDR3 loop spans 13 amino acids. Between the trimmed V and J ends, which lost 5 bases and 8 bases, there was a span of 15 bases.

The chain combines TRBV6-1 with TRBJ2-6; D is unresolved. The CDR3 runs 16 residues. Trimming took off 4 bases at V and 0 bases at J, with 10 bases between the two ends. The germline V gene has CDR1 MNHNS and CDR2 SASEGT. CDR3 protein: CASSALVSSGANVLTF. CDR3 sequence (DNA): TGTGCCAGCAGTGCCTTAGTGTCCTCTGGGGCCAACGTCCTGACTTTC.

The count of this clone is one. The genes are TRBV6-6 and TRBJ1-1; D possibly corresponds to TRBD1 (5 bases). V dropped 6 bases and J dropped 4 bases, with 15 bases sitting between them. The length of the CDR3 is 14 residues. CDR1 and CDR2 from the germline V gene are MNHNY and SVGAGI (reference sequence). The CDR3 DNA sequence: TGTGCCAGCAGCCTCCGCGGGGGTGGCACTGAAGCTTTCTTT. This encodes CASSLRGGGTEAFF.

The gene calls are TRBV2 and TRBJ1-5; unclear D gene. V was clipped by 8 bases and J by 4 bases, with 12 bases between them. The CDR3 loop spans 13 amino acids. Germline CDR1 is SNHLY and CDR2 is FYNNEI. The DNA for the CDR3 is TGTGCCAGCGGCTACGACAAGAATCAGCCCCAGCATTTT. It encodes CASGYDKNQPQHF.

The CDR3 reads CASSLAVSQGTGELFF. The CDR3 nucleotides are TGCGCCAGCAGCTTGGCGGTGTCACAGGGGACCGGGGAGCTGTTTTTT. This chain joins TRBV5-1 and TRBJ2-2, with 7 bases lining up with TRBD1. This CDR3 comprises 16 residues. Losses at the gene ends were 0 bases for V and 5 bases for J; bases not matched to a gene: 7. The V gene's germline CDR1 is SGHRS and CDR2 YFSETQ. Full variable domain (missing parts from reference TRBV5-1 and TRBJ2-2): KAGVTQTPRYLIKTRGQQVTLSCSPISGHRSVSWYQQTPGQGLQFLFEYFSETQRNKGNFPGRFSGRQFSNSRSEMNVSTLELGDSALYLCASSLAVSQGTGELFFGEGSRLTVL.